This T cell receptor (beta chain) came from a study of blood T cell repertoires in COVID-19. The wider study: Researchers got acute and convalescent COVID-19 samples from the United States, Italy and Spain. T cells, B-cell-depleted T cells, or PBMCs provided the cDNA or gDNA that served as material.

In the authors' workflow: Nucleated cell number was recorded as an estimate derived from reference gene primer amplification. Clones were read by immunoSEQ multiplex PCR, and TCRdb kept only the in-frame ones, dropping some. The V and J calls and the clone size are those of that table, but D and trimming were determined from the DNA. The table records under 150,000 clones, around 89% of them present only once. Specimen: peripheral blood. The origin of this receptor is a human donor in a cohort sampled during active COVID-19.

CDR3: CASGLAGGYGYTF. The CDR3, as DNA: TGTGCTAGTGGTTTGGCCGGGGGCTATGGCTACACCTTC. The gene calls are TRBV12-5 and TRBJ1-2; TRBD1 is a possible D gene (5 bases). V was clipped by 1 base and J by 4 bases, with 7 bases between them. From germline, CDR1 is LGHNT and CDR2 FRNRAP. The CDR3 is made up of 13 amino acids.